This TCR beta chain is drawn from a study of blood T cells in healthy people across ages. This clonotype was observed a few times. Alongside a J-beta primer mix, a sample-barcoded 5' primer served in a second PCR lasting about 7 to 11 cycles. TCRdb redid the calling of the 5' RACE reads with MiXCR, one entry per CDR3 protein. The sample contains roughly 1,100,000 distinct CDR3 sequences, around 25% of which appear only once. The germline CDR1 and CDR2 sequences are KGHDR and SFDVKD. With 4 bases removed from V and 12 bases from J, the gap between germline ends came to 17 bases. CDR3 length: 13 residues. This sample was shared with a second study, whose subject was T cells of mothers and their children. That study adds: Three healthy Caucasian mothers, along with their six children, served as the donors.

The chain recombines TRBV24-1 with TRBJ1-1, with TRBD1 as a possible D gene (5 bases). Input material: blood. The source of this sequence is a girl under 10 years old in good health. CDR3 in DNA: TGTGCCACCAGTGACTCAGGGTGGAAGAAGACTTTCTTT. This codes for CATSDSGWKKTFF.